This record covers a single T cell receptor (beta chain). This record comes from a study of blood T cell repertoires in COVID-19. Turning to the study itself: Samples representing acute and convalescent COVID-19 were sourced from the United States, Italy and Spain. Sample material is recorded as cDNA or gDNA derived from T cells, B-cell-depleted T cells, or PBMCs.

How the authors handled the data: Using reference gene primer amplification, nucleated cell counts were estimated. TCRdb keeps only in-frame clones here, not all; method: immunoSEQ multiplex PCR. The V and J calls and clone size come from that table; D and trimming were worked out from the DNA. Of about 180,000 clones listed, roughly 87% are singletons. The CDR3 contains 15 residues. Per the germline V gene, CDR1 is SGHVS and CDR2 is FQNEAQ. V was cut by 1 base and J by 1 base, with 10 bases left in between. The specimen was peripheral blood. The receptor comes from a man younger than 30 who had recovered from COVID-19. The chain joins TRBV7-8 to TRBJ1-1; TRBD1 might be the D (5 bases). CDR3 sequence reads: CASSLERTRNTEAFF. CDR3 DNA: TGTGCCAGCAGCTTAGAAAGGACAAGGAACACTGAAGCTTTCTTT.